Listed here are 23 T cell receptor beta chains from one sample, sequenced in a study of human T cells and chemical hapten exposure. MiXCR, applied by TCRdb to the RACE reads, yields one record per CDR3 protein. The sample records about 84,000 distinct CDR3 sequences, 10% being singletons. Time point indicated: patch test 2, 6 weeks after DPC sensitization. Treatment defined: therapeutic diphenylcyclopropenone sensitization with weekly scalp DPC. Sample: whole blood, taken in connection with sensitization to the hapten diphenylcyclopropenone (DPC). These TCRs come from a woman between 50 and 59 years old with alopecia areata. Some clones in this sample may be carry-over from other donors' samples.

This clonotype came up a few times. This chain connects TRBV5-5 to TRBJ2-3; the D is unclear. This CDR3 comprises 13 residues. Germline V lookup: CDR1 SGHKS, CDR2 YYEKEE (reference sequence). The V end lost 2 bases, the J end lost 6 bases, and 10 bases lay between the germline ends. Written as DNA, the CDR3 is TGTGCCAGCAGCTTCGGGTTCAGGGATACGCAGTATTTT. As protein: CASSFGFRDTQYF. The whole variable domain, remainder taken from reference TRBV5-5 and TRBJ2-3, is DAGVTQSPTHLIKTRGQQVTLRCSPISGHKSVSWYQQVLGQGPQFIFQYYEKEERGRGNFPDRFSARQFPNYSSELNVNALLLGDSALYLCASSFGFRDTQYFGPGTRLTVL.

This CDR3 reads CSVGLAGSLETQYF. CDR3 coding DNA: TGCAGCGTTGGGCTAGCGGGGTCTCTAGAGACCCAGTACTTC. V and J are TRBV29-1 and TRBJ2-5; 9 nucleotides match TRBD2. Looked up from germline, CDR1 is SQVTM and CDR2 is ANQGSEA. V lost 4 bases to trimming and J lost 4 bases; unmatched junction nucleotides: 7. This CDR3 has 14 amino acids.

CDR3 nucleotide sequence: TGCAGCGTTGACGAATCAGGGGGCGGCGGGCCCCAGCATTTT. Its protein is CSVDESGGGGPQHF. The rearrangement uses TRBV29-1 and TRBJ1-5; 8 nucleotides match TRBD1. The CDR3 contains 14 residues. Germline lookup yields CDR1 SQVTM and CDR2 ANQGSEA. The junction had 10 bases not matched to a gene; V was cut back by 3 bases and J by 9 bases.

This clonotype has a count of ten or more. This chain uses TRBV6-1 with TRBJ1-2; D is possibly TRBD1 (5 bases). Germline CDR1 is MNHNS and CDR2 is SASEGT. V lost 6 bases to trimming and J lost 2 bases, with 13 bases between them. The CDR3 is 14 residues long. In nucleotides, the CDR3 is TGTGCCAGCAGAAATACCCGGGACAACTATGGCTACACCTTC. Translation: CASRNTRDNYGYTF.

This sequence joins TRBV28 and TRBJ2-7, with D tentatively TRBD1 or TRBD2 (5 bases each). V gave up 8 bases and J gave up 0 bases, with 11 bases separating them. The CDR3 is 13 residues long. Germline values: CDR1 MDHEN, CDR2 SYDVKM. In DNA form, the CDR3 reads TGTGCCAGCGGGGGTCCGAACTCCTACGAGCAGTACTTC. Protein sequence: CASGGPNSYEQYF.

This clonotype was detected once. V usage is TRBV7-2 and J usage is TRBJ2-1, with 9 bases aligning to TRBD2. This CDR3 is built from 15 residues. The V gene's germline CDR1 is SGHTA and CDR2 FQGNSA. The V and J ends lost 1 base and 8 bases, in that order; junction bases with no gene match: 6. This chain's CDR3 is CASSLGLADVDEQFF. The CDR3 DNA reads as TGTGCCAGCAGCTTAGGACTAGCGGATGTGGATGAGCAGTTCTTC.

This clonotype occurred a few times. The J gene is TRBJ1-2, the V gene TRBV10-3; possibly TRBD1 for D (6 bases). The CDR3 is 15 residues long. Trimming removed 2 bases at V and 5 bases at J, with 15 bases between. The germline gives CDR1 ENHRY, CDR2 SYGVKD. The DNA for the CDR3 is TGTGCCATCAGTGAGCCAGGGGAGAAATTGTATGGCTACACCTTC. Translating gives CAISEPGEKLYGYTF.

The sample holds many counts of this clonotype. The chain joins TRBV7-9 to TRBJ1-2, with D possibly matching TRBD1 (5 bases). CDR1 is SEHNR and CDR2 is FQNEAQ in the germline V gene (reference sequence). The CDR3 is made up of 13 amino acids. Trimming stripped 2 bases from V and 7 bases from J, with 11 bases between. CDR3 residues: CASSLSGQGGYTF. The CDR3 DNA follows: TGTGCCAGCAGCTTATCTGGTCAGGGTGGCTACACCTTC.

This clonotype was recorded at least ten times. V is TRBV6-2 or TRBV6-3 and J is TRBJ2-1; D is perhaps TRBD1 (6 bases). Germline V gene lookup returns CDR1 MNHEY and CDR2 SVGEGT. The V end lost 5 bases, the J end lost 4 bases, and 9 bases lay between the germline ends. This CDR3 comprises 13 residues. The CDR3 sequence is CASSGQTYNEQFF. In DNA form, the CDR3 reads TGTGCCAGCAGTGGACAGACATACAATGAGCAGTTCTTC.

This clonotype was seen a few times. The chain combines TRBV7-8 with TRBJ2-7; TRBD1 matches 10 bases. The V gene's germline CDR1 is SGHVS and CDR2 FQNEAQ. CDR3 length equals 14 residues. Trimming removed 5 bases from V and 3 bases from J; junction bases left unmatched: 4. CDR3 coding DNA: TGTGCCAGCAGCGGACAGGGGGGGGTCTACGAGCAGTACTTC. Protein: CASSGQGGVYEQYF. Drawing the rest from reference TRBV7-8 and TRBJ2-7, the complete variable domain is GAGVSQSPRYKVAKRGQDVALRCDPISGHVSLFWYQQALGQGPEFLTYFQNEAQLDKSGLPSDRFFAERPEGSVSTLKIQRTQQEDSAVYLCASSGQGGVYEQYFGPGTRLTVT.

At least ten counts were recorded for this clonotype. J is TRBJ2-1 and V is TRBV7-9; 9 bases match TRBD2. CDR1 is SEHNR, CDR2 FQNEAQ, per germline (reference sequence). This CDR3 has 22 residues. V gave up 4 bases and J gave up 0 bases; unmatched junction bases: 22. CDR3: CASSSRGKVTGLAVSSYNEQFF. For the CDR3, the DNA is TGTGCCAGCAGCTCCCGGGGGAAGGTTACGGGACTAGCCGTTAGCTCCTACAATGAGCAGTTCTTC.

This clonotype was counted at least ten times. V gene TRBV20-1 combines with J gene TRBJ1-2; a possible D gene is TRBD1 (5 bases). CDR1 and CDR2 (germline): DFQATT, SNEGSKA (reference sequence). This CDR3 has 10 residues. The ends were cut back, 6 bases at V and 3 bases at J, with 5 bases in the middle. The CDR3 DNA reads as TGCAGTGCGGGACACTATGGCTACACCTTC. Translated: CSAGHYGYTF.

This clonotype came up many times. The CDR3 reads CASSSDRYEQYF. CDR3 nucleotide sequence: TGTGCCAGCAGTTCAGACAGGTACGAGCAGTACTTC. V usage is TRBV27 and J usage is TRBJ2-7, with D possibly matching TRBD1 (6 bases). Trimming left V 4 bases short and J 4 bases short, with 8 bases between. The CDR3 spans 12 residues. CDR1 MNHEY and CDR2 SMNVEV come from the germline V gene (reference sequence).

This clonotype has a count of ten or more. The chain links TRBV20-1 to TRBJ2-3; D possibly corresponds to TRBD2 (6 bases). The CDR3 is 13 residues long. Trimming removed 7 bases at V and 0 bases at J, with 11 bases between. CDR1 is DFQATT, CDR2 SNEGSKA, per germline (reference sequence). The chain's CDR3 is CSGDSPSTDTQYF. The CDR3 region has the DNA TGCAGTGGGGACTCCCCTAGCACAGATACGCAGTATTTT.

This rearrangement joins TRBV18 to TRBJ1-2; D is undetermined. Trimming removed 1 base from V and 0 bases from J, with 6 bases in between. CDR1 and CDR2 (germline): KGHSH, LQKENI. The CDR3 sequence is 14 residues long. CDR3 amino acids: CASSPQGSNYGYTF. The CDR3 DNA follows: TGTGCCAGCTCACCACAGGGATCTAACTATGGCTACACCTTC.

This clonotype has just a few counts. The chain combines TRBV20-1 with TRBJ2-7; no clear D gene. V dropped 6 bases and J dropped 4 bases, with 10 bases sitting between them. The CDR3 covers 11 residues. Germline-derived CDR1 and CDR2 are DFQATT and SNEGSKA (reference sequence). CDR3 sequence reads: CSAKDHYEQYF. The CDR3, as DNA: TGCAGTGCCAAGGACCATTACGAGCAGTACTTC.

This clonotype was picked up a small number of times. This sequence joins TRBV7-9 and TRBJ1-4, with 9 bases lining up with TRBD1. CDR1 and CDR2 from the germline V gene are SEHNR and FQNEAQ (reference sequence). This CDR3 is built from 16 residues. Losses at the gene ends were 5 bases for V and 0 bases for J; bases not matched to a gene: 4. As DNA, the CDR3 is TGTGCCAGCAGCAGCAGACAGGGGGCAACTAATGAAAAACTGTTTTTT. This translates into CASSSRQGATNEKLFF.

V and J are TRBV27 and TRBJ2-1, with 10 bases aligning to TRBD2. V trimming: 2 bases; J trimming: 1 base; junction bases outside the gene matches: 5. The CDR3 consists of 17 residues. Per germline, CDR1 MNHEY and CDR2 SMNVEV (reference sequence). For the CDR3, the DNA is TGTGCCAGCAGTTTAACTAGCGGGATGGGGTCCTACAATGAGCAGTTCTTC. Protein: CASSLTSGMGSYNEQFF.

Only a few counts were recorded for this clonotype. The chain links TRBV6-5 to TRBJ2-7; D call uncertain. The CDR3 spans 16 residues. Deletions cut 6 bases from V and 0 bases from J, with 18 bases between. Germline lookup yields CDR1 MNHEY and CDR2 SVGAGI. The CDR3 DNA sequence: TGTGCCAGCAGCCCCTCGTTAGATTCCATCTCCTACGAGCAGTACTTC. It encodes CASSPSLDSISYEQYF.

This clonotype has at least ten counts. The chain uses TRBV7-6 and TRBJ2-2; no reliable D call. CDR1 is SGHVS, CDR2 FNYEAQ, per germline. This CDR3 has 13 amino acids. Between the trimmed V and J ends, which lost 2 bases and 6 bases, there was a span of 7 bases. CDR3 loop: CASSLSGAGELFF. In nucleotides, the CDR3 is TGTGCCAGCAGCTTATCTGGAGCCGGGGAGCTGTTTTTT.

This clonotype was counted only a few times. This sequence joins TRBV20-1 and TRBJ1-2, with D hard to call. V gave up 1 base and J gave up 4 bases, with 10 bases separating them. Germline V gene lookup returns CDR1 DFQATT and CDR2 SNEGSKA (reference sequence). The CDR3 runs to 13 residues. The CDR3 region has the DNA TGCAGTGCTAGAGGCGTCGCCGGCTATGGCTACACCTTC. Translation: CSARGVAGYGYTF.

This clonotype was observed at least ten times. The rearrangement uses TRBV28 and TRBJ1-1, with D perhaps matching TRBD1 (5 bases). V lost 6 bases and J lost 3, with 17 bases in between. CDR3 length: 15 amino acids. Looked up from germline, CDR1 is MDHEN and CDR2 is SYDVKM. DNA for the CDR3: TGTGCCAGCAGATCCCCGGGACGGGGGTACACTGAAGCTTTCTTT. This encodes CASRSPGRGYTEAFF.

This clonotype was found a few times. At one end, the junction sequence differs from germline, possibly due to a read error. The rearrangement joins TRBV6-6 to TRBJ2-3; D is uncertain. The CDR3 is 14 residues long. Germline lookup yields CDR1 MNHNY and CDR2 SVGAGI (reference sequence). The CDR3 here is CASNYASRTDTQYF. In DNA form, the CDR3 reads TGTGCCAGCAATTACGCGTCGCGCACAGATACGCAGTATTTT.